A selection of T cell receptor beta chains follows, all from one sample in a study of prognosis after radiotherapy for stage I lung cancer. TCRdb re-called the multiplex PCR reads with MiXCR, one entry per CDR3 protein. The table shows about 27,000 distinct CDR3 sequences, with around 42% occurring only once. Sequenced material: PBMCs, taken before or after stereotactic body radiation therapy (not recorded which). The receptors were gathered from a donor over 45 with non-small cell lung cancer. Each CDR3 is given with its conserved first and last residue. Each record gives: CDR3 length, V gene, clone size, D gene, CDR3 protein. A D gene is named only where the DNA matches it firmly. Not every row has a clone size; where given, it reads once, few, many or a size class.

>17|TRBV6-1|many|-
CASRLGPDLSNTGELFF
>17|TRBV19|many|TRBD1
CASNQWSGQGAGTEAFF
>11|TRBV6-2/TRBV6-3|-|-
CASSLHNEHFF
>13|TRBV7-3|-|-
CASSKDVADTQYF
>15|TRBV6-1|many|-
CASFEGGAQNTEAFF
>18|TRBV27|-|-
CASSPYPFFGGGSTEAFF
>16|TRBV11-2|medium-sized|TRBD1
CASSLRTGRKTGELFF
>19|TRBV6-1|medium-sized|-
CASSPLRRAYRESNYGYTF
>13|TRBV20-1|few|-
CSASFSGGNEQFF
>13|TRBV15|many|-
CATSRGSNYEQYF
>15|TRBV18|many|-
CASSPDGYSNQPQHF
>17|TRBV6-5|-|-
CASSYSSFPTSNQPQHF
>14|TRBV12-3/TRBV12-4|medium-sized|-
CASSLVMTNTEAFF
>15|TRBV19|medium-sized|-
CASSPAGFQPYEQYF
>14|TRBV7-9|many|-
CASSLWPQVHEQYF
>13|TRBV6-5|many|-
CASSSQDTDTQYF